This T cell receptor (beta chain) came from a study of STAT5B mutations in CD4+ large granular lymphocyte leukemia. The study, taken as a whole, reports: Compared with healthy controls (2/35), patient top clones favored TRBV06 (8/27). Without HLA matching, higher CD4+ than CD8+ T-LGLL clonality could reflect small sample size. Main leukemic clonotypes were patient-specific, but 25% appeared at low frequency elsewhere.

This clone was detected once. The antigen remains undetermined. TCRdb's copy holds only in-frame clones and misses some; the assay was immunoSEQ multiplex PCR. The data hold 35,000 to 40,000 clones, with almost 85% observed a single time. V lost 7 bases, J lost 4 bases, and 3 bases lay in between. Germline lookup yields CDR1 SGHNT and CDR2 YYREEE (reference sequence). This CDR3 has 11 amino acids. This receptor was identified in a human donor in good health. Input material: CD4+ T cells from blood buffy coats. The rearrangement links TRBV5-4 to TRBJ2-6; D ambiguous. The chain's CDR3 is CASGGANVLTF. CDR3 nucleotides: TGTGCCAGCGGCGGGGCCAACGTCCTGACTTTC.